This section outlines one T cell receptor beta chain sequence together with its context. The antigen is unknown. Sequenced by immunoSEQ multiplex PCR; TCRdb stores in-frame clones only, minus some. Counted here are 150,000 to 200,000 clones, 88% occurring once; the ten biggest clones make up roughly a quarter. The data are from a study of T cell responses to AZD1222 COVID-19 vaccine. Findings and caveats of the study: Spike as a whole was targeted by vaccine-associated CD4 TCRs, dominant at 160-218 and 743-854. The study sampled repertoires only after the peak T cell response.

There are 17 residues in the CDR3. Pooling of second doses given at about 4 or about 12 weeks was done. The J gene is TRBJ2-7, the V gene TRBV21-1; the table assigns TRBD1, which was not confirmed against the DNA. TRBV21-1 represents a pseudogene. This receptor was obtained from an adult who received the AZD1222 COVID-19 vaccine. The starting material was peripheral blood, obtained 28 days after the second AZD1222 dose. CDR3 loop: CASSKVDRGLFGYEQYF. Here the CDR3 DNA reads TGTGCCAGCAGCAAAGTCGACAGGGGACTTTTCGGGTACGAGCAGTACTTC.